These T cell receptor beta chains were read from a single sample in a study of blood T cell repertoires in COVID-19. The method was immunoSEQ multiplex PCR; TCRdb's version includes in-frame clones alone and lacks a portion of them. Of around 16,000 clones detected, 82% appear once; the ten largest clones hold roughly 22%. The sample comprised peripheral blood. The receptors were gathered from an elderly man with active or convalescent COVID-19. The CDR3 runs from the conserved cysteine through the conserved F or W. A D gene is named only where the DNA matches it firmly. Clone sizes are given selectively: once, few, many, or a class where the clone is expanded.

>.|.|TRBJ2-1|TRBV10-1
CASSDPLWGETHNEQFF
TGCGCCAGCAGTGACCCTCTTTGGGGGGAAACGCACAATGAGCAGTTCTTC
>.|.|TRBJ1-4|TRBV9
CASSVEGTGYEKLFF
TGTGCCAGCAGCGTAGAGGGAACAGGGTATGAAAAACTGTTTTTT
>once|TRBD1|TRBJ1-2|TRBV7-9
CASSLAVVGTGGNYGYTF
TGTGCCAGCAGCTTAGCGGTGGTAGGGACAGGGGGCAACTATGGCTACACCTTC
>.|.|TRBJ1-6|TRBV10-3
CAISERQADNSPLHF
TGTGCCATCAGTGAGAGGCAGGCAGATAATTCACCCCTCCACTTT
>.|TRBD1|TRBJ2-1|TRBV5-1
CASSSRTGGISYNEQFF
TGCGCCAGCAGCAGCCGGACAGGGGGCATCTCGTACAATGAGCAGTTCTTC
>.|.|TRBJ1-2|TRBV4-1
CASSQDPYGYTF
TGCGCCAGCAGCCAAGATCCATATGGCTACACCTTC
>.|TRBD2|TRBJ2-7|TRBV28
CASSPGGGASYEQYF
TGTGCCAGCAGCCCCGGCGGGGGGGCCTCCTACGAGCAGTACTTC
>.|.|TRBJ2-7|TRBV18
CASSQFRDTTYEQYF
TGTGCCAGCTCACAATTCCGGGACACCACCTACGAGCAGTACTTC
>.|TRBD1|TRBJ1-2|TRBV7-9
CASSLRDRGFGYTF
TGTGCCAGCAGCTTACGGGACAGGGGTTTTGGCTACACCTTC
>.|.|TRBJ1-1|TRBV7-8
CASSPYQGARNTEAFF
TGTGCCAGCAGCCCTTATCAAGGGGCCAGAAACACTGAAGCTTTCTTT
>.|.|TRBJ2-1|TRBV6-4
CASSDQRRGAVNEQFF
TGTGCCAGCAGTGACCAGCGACGGGGGGCAGTCAATGAGCAGTTCTTC
>.|.|TRBJ1-5|TRBV6-1
CASSEWGRIALSPQPQHF
TGTGCCAGCAGTGAATGGGGCCGCATTGCACTGAGCCCTCAGCCCCAGCATTTT
>.|.|TRBJ1-1|TRBV29-1
CSVDRAEAFF
TGCAGCGTTGATCGGGCTGAAGCTTTCTTT
>.|.|TRBJ2-6|TRBV29-1
CSVEEGSRSGANVLTF
TGCAGCGTTGAAGAGGGCTCGAGATCTGGGGCCAACGTCCTGACTTTC
>few|TRBD1|TRBJ1-4|TRBV7-2
CASSLKRQGAFEKLFF
TGTGCCAGCAGCTTGAAAAGACAGGGGGCGTTTGAAAAACTGTTTTTT
>.|.|TRBJ1-5|TRBV2
CASSEWEGMWNQPQHF
TGTGCCAGCAGTGAATGGGAGGGTATGTGGAATCAGCCCCAGCATTTT
>.|.|TRBJ2-2|TRBV18
CASSPPTGTGELFF
TGTGCCAGCTCACCACCTACAGGGACCGGGGAGCTGTTTTTT
>.|.|TRBJ2-2|TRBV19
CASSIGTGELFF
TGTGCCAGTAGTATCGGGACCGGGGAGCTGTTTTTT
>.|TRBD2|TRBJ2-5|TRBV3-1/TRBV3-2
CASSQSREGTQYF
TGTGCCAGCAGCCAGAGCAGGGAGGGGACCCAGTACTTC
>.|TRBD1|TRBJ2-5|TRBV9
CASSTGTGGGTQYF
TGTGCCAGCAGCACAGGGACAGGGGGAGGGACCCAGTACTTC
>.|.|TRBJ2-3|TRBV3-1/TRBV3-2
CASSQDQARLNTQYF
TGTGCCAGCAGCCAAGATCAGGCCCGACTAAATACGCAGTATTTT
>.|TRBD1|TRBJ2-7|TRBV5-1
CASSVRDRVGEQYF
TGCGCCAGCAGCGTCCGGGACAGGGTAGGCGAGCAGTACTTC
>.|TRBD1|TRBJ1-2|TRBV27
CASSLRTGGAGFYGYTF
TGTGCCAGCAGTTTAAGGACAGGGGGCGCGGGGTTCTATGGCTACACCTTC
>few|.|TRBJ2-7|TRBV28
CASTPNPGSEQYF
TGTGCCAGCACACCAAATCCGGGGTCCGAGCAGTACTTC
>once|.|TRBJ1-1|TRBV6-5
CASSSENTEAFF
TGTGCCAGCAGTTCAGAGAACACTGAAGCTTTCTTT
>.|TRBD1|TRBJ1-2|TRBV19
CASSDGQAYGYTF
TGTGCCAGTAGTGACGGACAGGCGTATGGCTACACCTTC
>.|.|TRBJ1-5|TRBV2
CASSDRAPHQPQHF
TGTGCCAGCAGTGACAGGGCCCCTCATCAGCCCCAGCATTTT
>.|TRBD1|TRBJ1-1|TRBV5-4
CASSDPTGGETEAFF
TGTGCCAGCAGCGATCCGACAGGGGGGGAAACTGAAGCTTTCTTT
>once|TRBD1|TRBJ2-7|TRBV7-8
CASSSPRTGESYEQYF
TGTGCCAGCAGCTCCCCACGGACAGGCGAAAGTTACGAGCAGTACTTC
>.|.|TRBJ1-5|TRBV11-1
CASSLDRDQPQHF
TGTGCCAGCAGCTTAGACAGGGATCAGCCCCAGCATTTT
>once|.|TRBJ1-1|TRBV11-2
CASSPPVGEYTEAFF
TGTGCCAGCAGCCCGCCCGTGGGAGAGTACACTGAAGCTTTCTTT